This TCR beta chain was captured by sequencing in a study of cytomegalovirus exposure and HLA in healthy donors. Study as a whole: Previous work identified 90 million to 130 million unique TCR beta sequences from around 200 million T cells. General study points: The authors judged a highly shared variant cluster likely a sequencing artifact. Three CMV-associated chains were confirmed in vitro to be specific for CMV antigens.

Primers for the PCR totalled 60 Vbeta and 13 Jbeta. The method was immunoSEQ multiplex PCR; TCRdb's version includes in-frame clones alone and lacks a portion of them. The sample has fewer than 150,000 clones, roughly three quarters seen once. Germline V gives CDR1 SEHNR, CDR2 FQNEAQ (reference sequence). V lost 7 bases to trimming and J lost 4 bases, with 16 bases between them. The CDR3 is 15 amino acids. As to this clone: The antigen is undetermined.

This chain uses TRBV7-9 with TRBJ2-2, with D unclear. What was sequenced was PBMCs. The origin of this receptor is a male donor in good health and CMV-seronegative. For the CDR3, the DNA is TGTGCCAGCACCACCGCCGACACAACCACCGGGGAGCTGTTTTTT. Translated, it gives CASTTADTTTGELFF.